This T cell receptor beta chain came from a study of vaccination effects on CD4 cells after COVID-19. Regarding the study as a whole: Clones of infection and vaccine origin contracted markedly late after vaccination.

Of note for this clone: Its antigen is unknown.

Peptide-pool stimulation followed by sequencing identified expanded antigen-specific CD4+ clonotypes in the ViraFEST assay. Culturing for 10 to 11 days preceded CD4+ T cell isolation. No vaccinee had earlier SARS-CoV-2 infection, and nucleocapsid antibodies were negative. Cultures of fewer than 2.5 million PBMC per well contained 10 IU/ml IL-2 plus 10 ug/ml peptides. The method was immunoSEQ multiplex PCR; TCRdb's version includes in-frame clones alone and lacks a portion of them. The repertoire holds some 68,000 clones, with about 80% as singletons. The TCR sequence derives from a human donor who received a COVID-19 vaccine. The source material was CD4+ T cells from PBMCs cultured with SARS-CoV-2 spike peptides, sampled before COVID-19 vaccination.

CDR3 in DNA: TGTGCCAGCAGGGCCGTGGCAGGTTCCTCCTACAATGAGCAGTTCTTC. Protein: CASRAVAGSSYNEQFF. The gene calls are TRBV27 and TRBJ2-1; D remains ambiguous. V lost 6 bases and J 0 bases, leaving 15 bases between the germline ends. The CDR3 has 16 residues. In germline, CDR1 is MNHEY, CDR2 SMNVEV (reference sequence).